The entry below gives a single T cell receptor (beta chain) sequence along with its context. This clone has a single count. Its specific antigen is unknown. Per-nucleotide qualities are absent, and no much larger clonotype sits a single base away. The sample is drawn from a study of radiation and T cells in renal cell carcinoma (TCRdb year 2020). Looking at the study overall: The samples were drawn from a clinical trial, where primary renal cell carcinomas were treated with 15 Gy of stereotactic body radiation therapy and then removed by nephrectomy 4 weeks afterward. Across all 50 or so samples, several million unique CDR3 nucleotide sequences, encoding about 2,700,000 unique CDR3 amino acid sequences, were identified. In total, around 53 samples, comprising around 25 tumors and some 27 peripheral blood samples, were subjected to TCR beta sequencing. What the research found in general, with its limitations: In blood, the top tumor clonotypes increased from baseline to 2 weeks after radiation and then shrank by 4 weeks, which suggests a temporary expansion of tumor-resident clones. Changes in the blood repertoire were not tracked past 4 weeks after treatment. Because the trial had a single-armed design, the trial could not examine how radiation dose or scheduling affected the TCR repertoire. No pretreatment tumor biopsies were available, so the baseline intratumoral presence of clonotypes could not be determined.

Following the manufacturer's recommendations, the immunoSEQ kit was used to generate TCR beta libraries from genomic DNA. To prepare libraries, a first multiplex PCR with proprietary primers was run, followed by a second PCR that added unique barcodes, and a bead cleanup was done after each round. A kit-provided positive control reaction and a negative control reaction were included in every sample batch. The final libraries were assessed on an Agilent 4200 TapeStation D1000 ScreenTape, pooled by volume, and quantified by qPCR. Sequencing ran on an Illumina NextSeq500 with a MidOutput 150-cycle cartridge, using 156 Read1 and 15 Index1 cycles with kit custom primers. The pooled library was loaded at roughly 1 pM with roughly 19% PhiX control spiked in. In the authors' own workflow: Vendor-processed data were analyzed in R, with a clonotype defined as all T cells sharing the same CDR3 nucleotide sequence. In the clone abundance analyses, frequencies were normalized to the 10,000 most abundant clones in each sample. Public T cell clones, which averaged fewer than five per sample, were removed prior to analysis. Tumor-enriched and baseline blood-enriched clonotypes were defined by at least a 32-fold difference in abundance between compartments. A beta-binomial differential abundance model was used to identify clonotypes that expanded or contracted between blood time points. Similarity between tumor and blood repertoires was quantified using the Baroni-Urbani and Buser coefficient, and groups were compared with two-tailed Wilcoxon tests in R. This immuneACCESS table, as held by TCRdb, lists in-frame sequences with V and J called but not all clones. Of the missing ones, under half trace to an unresolved V gene in checked studies; the others have no known cause. V and J calls and clone size follow that table, whereas D and trimming were derived from the DNA. The table for this sample lists approximately 120,000 clones; 81% of them were counted only once. The ten largest clones represent 5% to 6.5% of the sample.

Taken with the paper, the label for time point translates to: blood 2 weeks post-SBRT. The label giving this sample's treatment or condition can be read as: 15 Gy SBRT to primary tumor, nephrectomy 4 weeks later. To follow tumor-enriched clonotypes, peripheral blood was collected serially from radiation-treated patients at baseline and again at 2 weeks and 4 weeks after SBRT. Renal cell carcinoma with clear cell pathology was present in all patients. The QIAamp DNA Blood Mini Kit (Qiagen) was used to prepare genomic DNA for TCR sequencing. The analyses included just those samples that passed every quality control check. The CDR3, from cysteine to phenylalanine, totals 15 residues. Only the CDR3 DNA stays, 45 bases, in frame from base 1. Trimming costs V 1 base and J 3 bases, and their ends lie 10 bases apart. CDR1 and CDR2, per the germline V gene, are SGHRS and YFSETQ.

The starting material was blood, obtained from a patient whose treatment included radiotherapy and nephrectomy. This chain joins TRBV5-1 to TRBJ1-4, with a weak D call of TRBD1 (5 bases match). The clonotype was recovered from a middle-aged man with renal cell carcinoma. The bases are TGCGCCAGCAGCTTGATTGGGGCGCCTAATGAAAAACTGTTTTTT. This gives the protein CASSLIGAPNEKLFF.